This T cell receptor (beta chain) stems from a study of T cells after yellow fever vaccination. Broader study findings: Contamination of FACS-sorted repertoires by abundant clonotypes from the bulk population could occur.

On this clonotype: The antigen remains unidentified.

TCRdb reanalysed the 5' RACE reads using MiXCR and keeps one entry per CDR3 protein. This sample has 170,000 or so distinct CDR3 sequences, with 5.5% to 8% found just once. The clonotype originates from a man aged 18 to 35 who received the YFV17D yellow fever vaccine. The sample in question was CD4+ T cells sorted from PBMCs, obtained on the day of the first yellow fever vaccination.

CDR3 DNA sequence: TGTGCCAGCAGCCCATGGGAGGACACAGATACGCAGTATTTT. Encoded protein: CASSPWEDTDTQYF. The chain combines TRBV7-9 with TRBJ2-3, with a tentative D call TRBD2 (6 bases). CDR3 length: 14 residues. Trimming stripped 5 bases from V and 2 bases from J, with 11 bases between. Per the germline V gene, CDR1 is SEHNR and CDR2 is FQNEAQ (reference sequence). Supplemented by reference TRBV7-9 and TRBJ2-3, the full variable domain reads DTGVSQNPRHKITKRGQNVTFRCDPISEHNRLYWYRQTLGQGPEFLTYFQNEAQLEKSRLLSDRFSAERPKGSFSTLEIQRTEQGDSAMYLCASSPWEDTDTQYFGPGTRLTVL.